The source of this T cell receptor beta chain is a study of blood T cell repertoires in COVID-19. As for the study in general: The study drew acute and convalescent COVID-19 samples from the United States, Italy and Spain.

In the authors' methods: Researchers report that nucleated cell counts were estimated from reference gene primer amplification. TCRdb's copy holds only in-frame clones and misses some; the assay was immunoSEQ multiplex PCR. The V and J calls and clone size are taken from that table; D and trimming were inferred from the DNA. The data show 130,000 to 150,000 clones, about four fifths seen once. Trimming shortened V by 7 bases and J by 2 bases, and 27 bases separated the two germline ends. Germline loops: CDR1 SQVTM, CDR2 ANQGSEA. The CDR3 covers 18 residues. Ages ranged from roughly 18 to 100 years, with residence in about 24 US areas. Cohorts were assigned according to the clinical history that participants reported.

Input material: PBMCs or T cells enriched from blood (not recorded which). V is TRBV29-1 and J is TRBJ1-3, with D possibly TRBD1 on 6 matching bases. The TCR was taken from a woman aged 45-65 years who had been exposed to COVID-19. In DNA, the CDR3 is TGCAGCGCCTCGGGACAATGGGCAGGGACGATTCCTGGAAACACCATATATTTT. Amino acids: CSASGQWAGTIPGNTIYF.